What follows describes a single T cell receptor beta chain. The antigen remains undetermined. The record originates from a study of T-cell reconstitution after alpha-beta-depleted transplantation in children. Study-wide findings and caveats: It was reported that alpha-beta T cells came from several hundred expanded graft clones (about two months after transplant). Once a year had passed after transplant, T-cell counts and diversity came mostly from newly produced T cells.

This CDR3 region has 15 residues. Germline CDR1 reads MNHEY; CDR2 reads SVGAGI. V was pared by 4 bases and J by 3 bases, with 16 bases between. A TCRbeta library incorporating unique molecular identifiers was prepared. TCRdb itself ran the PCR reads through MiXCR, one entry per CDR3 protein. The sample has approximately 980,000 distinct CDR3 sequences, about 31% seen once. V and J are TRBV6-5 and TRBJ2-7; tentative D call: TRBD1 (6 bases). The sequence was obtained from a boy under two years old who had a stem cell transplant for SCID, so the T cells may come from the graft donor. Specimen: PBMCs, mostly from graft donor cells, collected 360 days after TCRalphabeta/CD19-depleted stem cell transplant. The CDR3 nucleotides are TGTGCCAGCAGTTTAGGGGGACCCCGATACTACGAGCAGTACTTC. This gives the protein CASSLGGPRYYEQYF.